This TCR beta chain was observed in a study of T cell responses to AZD1222 COVID-19 vaccine. Only a few counts were recorded for this clone. Antigen specificity is unknown. CDR3 size: 17 residues. Germline CDR1 and CDR2: LGHNA and YSLEER. V was cut by 1 base and J by 0 bases, with 12 bases left in between. Method: immunoSEQ multiplex PCR; TCRdb's copy keeps in-frame clones and lacks some. This table holds 140,000 or so clones, less than 95% found once. Points from the study as a whole: Clonal diversity may have been underestimated in mostly white British donors. No day 14 peak samples; only post-peak repertoires were characterized. Unmutated variant regions reportedly attract nearly half of all spike-specific TCRs.

The specimen was peripheral blood, collected 28 days after the second dose of the MenACWY control vaccine. This clonotype was obtained from an adult who received the MenACWY meningococcal vaccine as a control. The chain links TRBV4-3 to TRBJ1-4; D gene uncertain. This CDR3 is CASSQAGRPATNEKLFF. The CDR3 DNA follows: TGCGCCAGCAGCCAAGCGGGCAGGCCTGCAACTAATGAAAAACTGTTTTTT.